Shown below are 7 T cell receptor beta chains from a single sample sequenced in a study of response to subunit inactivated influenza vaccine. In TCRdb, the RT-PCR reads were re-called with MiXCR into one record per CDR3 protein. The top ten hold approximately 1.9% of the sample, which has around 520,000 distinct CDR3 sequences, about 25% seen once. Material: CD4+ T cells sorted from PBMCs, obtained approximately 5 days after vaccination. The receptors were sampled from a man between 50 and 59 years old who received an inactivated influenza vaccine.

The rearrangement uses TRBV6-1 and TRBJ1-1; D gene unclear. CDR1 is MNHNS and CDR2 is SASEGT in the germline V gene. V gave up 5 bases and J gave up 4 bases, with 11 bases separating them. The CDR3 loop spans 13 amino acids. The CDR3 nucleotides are TGTGCCAGCAGTACGGGCCAGCTCACTGAAGCTTTCTTT. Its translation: CASSTGQLTEAFF.

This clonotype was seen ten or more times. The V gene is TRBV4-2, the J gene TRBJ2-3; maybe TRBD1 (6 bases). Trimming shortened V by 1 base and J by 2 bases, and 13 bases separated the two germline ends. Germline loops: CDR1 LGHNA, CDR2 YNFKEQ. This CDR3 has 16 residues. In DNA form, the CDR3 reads TGTGCCAGCAGCCAAGTCGTCGGGACAAACACAGATACGCAGTATTTT. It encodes CASSQVVGTNTDTQYF.

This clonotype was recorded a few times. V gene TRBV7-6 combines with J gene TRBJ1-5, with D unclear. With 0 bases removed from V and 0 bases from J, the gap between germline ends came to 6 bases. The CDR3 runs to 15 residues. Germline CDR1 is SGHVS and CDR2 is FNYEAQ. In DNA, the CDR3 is TGTGCCAGCAGCTTAGCGCGGAATAGCAATCAGCCCCAGCATTTT. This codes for CASSLARNSNQPQHF.

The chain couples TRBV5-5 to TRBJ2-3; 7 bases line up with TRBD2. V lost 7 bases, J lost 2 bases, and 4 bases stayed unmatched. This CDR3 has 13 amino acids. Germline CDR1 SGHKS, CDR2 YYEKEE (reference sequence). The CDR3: CASQSGNTDTQYF. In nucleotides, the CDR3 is TGTGCCAGCCAGAGCGGGAACACAGATACGCAGTATTTT.

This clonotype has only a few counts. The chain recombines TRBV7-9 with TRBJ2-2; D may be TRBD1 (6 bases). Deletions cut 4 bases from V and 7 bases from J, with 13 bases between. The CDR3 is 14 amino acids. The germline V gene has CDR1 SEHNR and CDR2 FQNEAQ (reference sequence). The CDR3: CASSSGQRGGELFF. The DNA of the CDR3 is TGTGCCAGCAGCTCGGGACAACGGGGCGGGGAGCTGTTTTTT. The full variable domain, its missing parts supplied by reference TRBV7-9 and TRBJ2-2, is DTGVSQNPRHKITKRGQNVTFRCDPISEHNRLYWYRQTLGQGPEFLTYFQNEAQLEKSRLLSDRFSAERPKGSFSTLEIQRTEQGDSAMYLCASSSGQRGGELFFGEGSRLTVL.

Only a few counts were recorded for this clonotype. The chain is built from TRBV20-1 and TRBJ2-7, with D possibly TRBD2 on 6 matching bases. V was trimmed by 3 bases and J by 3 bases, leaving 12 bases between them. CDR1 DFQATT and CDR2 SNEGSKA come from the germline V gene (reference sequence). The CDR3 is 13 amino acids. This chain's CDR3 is CSARGTRIYEQYF. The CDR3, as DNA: TGCAGTGCTAGGGGGACTCGAATCTACGAGCAGTACTTC.

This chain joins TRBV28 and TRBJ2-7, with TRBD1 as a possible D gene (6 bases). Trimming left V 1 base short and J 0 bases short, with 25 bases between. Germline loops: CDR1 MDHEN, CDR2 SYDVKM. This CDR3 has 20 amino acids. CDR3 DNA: TGTGCCAGCAGTTTATTTTGGGTCGAGGGACACGCTAGAAGCTCCTACGAGCAGTACTTC. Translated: CASSLFWVEGHARSSYEQYF.